This is a list of T cell receptor beta chains from one sample in a study of cytomegalovirus exposure and HLA in healthy donors. Libraries were prepared by immunoSEQ multiplex PCR; TCRdb keeps only in-frame clonotypes and omits some of them. The sample records 95,000 to 150,000 clones, approximately 91% being singletons. Sequenced sample: PBMCs. The origin of the receptors is a woman between 18 and 30 years old in good health and CMV-seronegative. Each CDR3 is given with its conserved first and last residue. Fields, in order: V gene, D gene, clone size, J gene, CDR3 protein, CDR3 DNA. A D gene is named only where the DNA matches it firmly. Not every row has a clone size; where given, it reads once, few, many or a size class.

TRBV5-5,.,.,TRBJ2-7,CASSLAVSRGNYEQYF,TGTGCCAGCAGCTTGGCAGTCTCCCGGGGGAATTACGAGCAGTACTTC
TRBV5-1,TRBD2,.,TRBJ2-5,CASSLVLAGKETQYF,TGCGCCAGCAGCTTGGTACTAGCGGGAAAAGAGACCCAGTACTTC
TRBV6-4,TRBD2,few,TRBJ2-3,CASSEVAGGTDTQYF,TGTGCCAGCAGTGAAGTAGCGGGAGGCACAGATACGCAGTATTTT
TRBV12-5,TRBD1,.,TRBJ2-7,CASAQGQGTYEQYF,TGTGCTAGTGCCCAAGGACAGGGGACCTACGAGCAGTACTTC
TRBV6-5,.,.,TRBJ2-7,CASSRTGQYEQYF,TGTGCCAGCAGCCGTACAGGTCAGTACGAGCAGTACTTC
TRBV10-3,TRBD1,.,TRBJ2-7,CAITRDRLTYEQYF,TGTGCCATCACCCGGGACAGGTTAACATACGAGCAGTACTTC
TRBV18,.,.,TRBJ2-2,CASSPTSMNTGELFF,TGTGCCAGCTCACCAACTAGTATGAACACCGGGGAGCTGTTTTTT
TRBV28,TRBD2,.,TRBJ2-1,CASSELAGGNEQFF,TGTGCCAGCAGTGAACTAGCGGGAGGGAATGAGCAGTTCTTC
TRBV7-9,.,few,TRBJ2-7,CASSYKGSSYEQYF,TGTGCCAGCAGCTACAAGGGGTCTTCCTACGAGCAGTACTTC
TRBV6-5,TRBD1,.,TRBJ2-3,CASSPQGTDTQYF,TGTGCCAGCAGCCCACAGGGGACAGATACGCAGTATTTT
TRBV18,.,.,TRBJ2-7,CASSLEVSYEQYF,TGTGCCAGCTCACTGGAGGTTTCCTACGAGCAGTACTTC
TRBV7-2,.,.,TRBJ1-1,CASSLRGGALGTEAFF,TGTGCCAGCAGCTTAAGGGGGGGCGCTTTGGGCACTGAAGCTTTCTTT
TRBV2,TRBD2,.,TRBJ2-7,CASRGLAGVSEQYF,TGTGCCAGCAGGGGACTAGCGGGAGTTAGCGAGCAGTACTTC
TRBV6-1,TRBD1,.,TRBJ2-7,CASSKLQGALEQYF,TGTGCCAGCAGTAAGTTACAGGGGGCGCTTGAGCAGTACTTC
TRBV27,.,once,TRBJ2-3,CASSFLLGTDTQYF,TGTGCCAGCAGTTTCCTTTTAGGCACAGATACGCAGTATTTT
TRBV11-3,.,.,TRBJ2-7,CASSLGDNYEQYF,TGTGCCAGCAGCTTAGGCGATAATTACGAGCAGTACTTC
TRBV19,TRBD2,.,TRBJ2-5,CASSMGGGQETQYF,TGTGCCAGTAGTATGGGCGGGGGTCAAGAGACCCAGTACTTC
TRBV6-1,TRBD1,.,TRBJ1-2,CASSDGTVYGYTF,TGTGCCAGCAGTGACGGGACAGTCTATGGCTACACCTTC
TRBV7-8,TRBD2,.,TRBJ2-7,CASSLSGSFSYEQYF,TGTGCCAGCAGCTTAAGCGGGAGCTTCTCCTACGAGCAGTACTTC
TRBV28,.,.,TRBJ1-2,CASNAGASNYGYTF,TGTGCCAGCAACGCAGGGGCCTCTAACTATGGCTACACCTTC
TRBV9,TRBD1,.,TRBJ2-5,CASSVATRQGQETQYF,TGTGCCAGCAGCGTAGCTACGAGACAGGGACAAGAGACCCAGTACTTC
TRBV27,TRBD2,.,TRBJ2-3,CASSPYRLAGGKKDTQYF,TGTGCCAGCAGCCCATATCGACTAGCGGGAGGTAAAAAAGATACGCAGTATTTT
TRBV5-1,.,.,TRBJ1-1,CASSLVGGESYTEAFF,TGCGCCAGCAGCTTGGTTGGGGGCGAATCGTACACTGAAGCTTTCTTT
TRBV11-3,.,.,TRBJ2-1,CASSLGGRRQFF,TGTGCCAGCAGCTTAGGAGGAAGACGGCAGTTCTTC
TRBV5-1,.,few,TRBJ2-2,CASSLMTGNTGELFF,TGCGCCAGCAGCCTGATGACAGGGAACACCGGGGAGCTGTTTTTT
TRBV28,TRBD1,once,TRBJ2-7,CASSFRGRSSYEQYF,TGTGCCAGCAGTTTCAGGGGGAGAAGCTCCTACGAGCAGTACTTC
TRBV6-5,TRBD1,.,TRBJ2-7,CASSYYRGSYEQYF,TGTGCCAGCAGTTACTACAGGGGATCCTACGAGCAGTACTTC
TRBV5-4,.,.,TRBJ2-7,CASSLAGPTRDEQYF,TGTGCCAGCAGCTTGGCCGGCCCCACTAGGGACGAGCAGTACTTC
TRBV15,TRBD1,.,TRBJ1-1,CATSRLDRVDTEAFF,TGTGCCACCAGCAGATTAGACAGGGTTGACACTGAAGCTTTCTTT
TRBV28,.,.,TRBJ1-1,CAAQALNTEAFF,TGTGCCGCGCAAGCCCTGAACACTGAAGCTTTCTTT
TRBV5-1,.,.,TRBJ2-7,CASSFDSPREQYF,TGCGCCAGCAGCTTCGACTCGCCGCGCGAGCAGTACTTC
TRBV4-1,.,.,TRBJ2-7,CASSQESRGDYYEQYF,TGCGCCAGCAGCCAAGAATCACGCGGAGACTATTACGAGCAGTACTTC
TRBV1,.,.,TRBJ2-5,CTSKAGARETQYF,TGCACCAGCAAAGCGGGAGCAAGGGAGACCCAGTACTTC
TRBV29-1,.,.,TRBJ2-6,CSVRVSGANVLTF,TGCAGCGTCAGGGTTTCTGGGGCCAACGTCCTGACTTTC
TRBV19,.,.,TRBJ1-5,CASSIATASNQPQHF,TGTGCCAGTAGTATAGCCACAGCTAGCAATCAGCCCCAGCATTTT
TRBV4-1,TRBD2,once,TRBJ2-1,CASSQEGLAGARRWNEQFF,TGCGCCAGCAGCCAAGAGGGACTAGCGGGAGCCCGGAGGTGGAATGAGCAGTTCTTC
TRBV28,.,.,TRBJ1-3,CASSRVQPSSGNTIYF,TGTGCCAGCAGCCGCGTACAGCCCTCCTCTGGAAACACCATATATTTT
TRBV27,.,.,TRBJ2-7,CASSFDTGTYEQYF,TGTGCCAGCAGTTTCGATACAGGCACCTACGAGCAGTACTTC
TRBV21-1,.,.,TRBJ1-5,CATHSDRVGNQPQHF,TGTGCCACCCATTCGGACAGGGTGGGCAATCAGCCCCAGCATTTT
TRBV27,TRBD1,.,TRBJ2-5,CASSLGTGGLRDQYF,TGTGCCAGCAGTTTAGGGACAGGGGGGCTGAGAGACCAGTACTTC
TRBV7-2,TRBD2,.,TRBJ2-1,CASSSQPGGTSGGDEQFF,TGTGCCAGCAGTTCACAACCTGGCGGGACTAGCGGGGGGGATGAGCAGTTCTTC
TRBV7-8,TRBD1,.,TRBJ1-5,CASSLGTGDSNQPQHF,TGTGCCAGCAGCTTAGGGACAGGGGATAGCAATCAGCCCCAGCATTTT
TRBV6-1,TRBD2,once,TRBJ2-7,CASSATSGSLYEQYF,TGTGCCAGCAGTGCCACTAGCGGGAGTCTCTACGAGCAGTACTTC
TRBV28,TRBD1,.,TRBJ2-4,CASRDSDRGSRIF,TGTGCCAGCAGAGATTCTGACAGGGGGTCTAGGATCTTC
TRBV2,TRBD2,.,TRBJ2-5,CASSEDGLAETQYF,TGTGCCAGCAGTGAAGACGGACTAGCGGAGACCCAGTACTTC